A single sample is the source of the 13 T cell receptor beta chains below, sequenced in a study of T cells in Graves' hyperthyroidism and ophthalmopathy (dated by TCRdb to about 2019). The library was made by multiplex PCR. These reads were obtained on an Illumina HiSeq 2000. The TCR beta CDR3 regions were amplified from the RNA transcripts. The TCR CDR3 was subjected to a first round of RT-PCR using the HTBI primer set and the Qiagen OneStep RT-PCR kit. Using fastp trimming at Q25 and MiXCR clonotype assembly, TCRdb reanalyzed the public sequencing data and kept in-frame beta chains. Identical CDR3 proteins give one entry, which carries the most common genes and DNA. The sample table lists about 480,000 distinct CDR3 sequences, approximately 15% of them with a count of one. In total, the top ten clones hold 15% to 20% of the sample. Material for sequencing was blood. The receptors here all came from a woman younger than 35 with Graves' hyperthyroidism.

The sample holds many counts of this clonotype. The V and J genes are TRBV18 and TRBJ2-1, with 10 bases matching TRBD2. Germline V gene data show CDR1 as KGHSH and CDR2 as LQKENI. Trimming at V came to 1 base and at J to 7 bases, leaving 1 base not matched to a gene. There are 14 residues in the CDR3. The DNA of the CDR3 is TGTGCCAGCTCACCACTAGCGGGGGGTAATGAGCAGTTCTTC. Its translation is CASSPLAGGNEQFF.

This rearrangement joins TRBV5-1 to TRBJ1-1, with D possibly TRBD1 on 6 matching bases. V lost 3 bases to trimming and J lost 4 bases, with 34 bases between them. The germline V gene has CDR1 SGHRS and CDR2 YFSETQ. CDR3 length: 21 residues. CDR3 protein: CASSSRDTLNLHTGVFTEAFF. Written as DNA, the CDR3 is TGCGCCAGCAGCTCCAGGGACACGTTAAACCTTCATACGGGGGTATTCACTGAAGCTTTCTTT.

This clonotype was seen a handful of times. The DNA of the CDR3 is TGTGCCAGCAGCTCGACGGGGAGGAGCTCTGGAAACACCATATATTTT. Its protein is CASSSTGRSSGNTIYF. V and J are TRBV4-2 and TRBJ1-3; no definite D call. The ends were cut back, 5 bases at V and 0 bases at J, with 14 bases in the middle. The CDR3 is 16 amino acids. CDR1 is LGHNA and CDR2 is YNFKEQ in the germline V gene.

This chain connects TRBV7-2 to TRBJ1-1; D is uncertain. The CDR3 has 11 residues. V lost 5 bases, J lost 3 bases, and 4 bases lay in between. Germline V lookup: CDR1 SGHTA, CDR2 FQGNSA. The CDR3 sequence: CASSRYTEAFF. CDR3 coding DNA: TGTGCCAGCAGCCGATACACTGAAGCTTTCTTT.

This clonotype came up many times. J is TRBJ1-1 and V is TRBV29-1; D is unclear. The ends were cut back, 4 bases at V and 2 bases at J, with 5 bases in the middle. The length of the CDR3 is 11 residues. Per the germline V gene, CDR1 is SQVTM and CDR2 is ANQGSEA. The CDR3, as DNA: TGCAGCGTTGCAGCAAACACTGAAGCTTTCTTT. The encoded protein is CSVAANTEAFF.

This clonotype was seen a handful of times. The chain employs TRBV29-1 and TRBJ1-2; a weak D match, TRBD1 (5 bases). Trimming removed 0 bases from V and 2 bases from J, with 10 bases in between. The germline CDR1 and CDR2 sequences are SQVTM and ANQGSEA. CDR3 size: 14 residues. The CDR3 coding sequence is TGCAGCGTTGAAGATTTCCAGGGAAACTATGGCTACACCTTC. As protein: CSVEDFQGNYGYTF.

This clonotype was detected many times. The J gene is TRBJ1-1, the V gene TRBV7-3; D is uncertain. Trimming left V 3 bases short and J 6 bases short, with 8 bases between. In germline, CDR1 is SGHTA, CDR2 FQGTGA. CDR3 length equals 12 residues. CDR3 nucleotides: TGTGCCAGCAGCTTTATCGGCTCTGAAGCTTTCTTT. It yields the protein CASSFIGSEAFF.

This clonotype was found a few times. The chain combines TRBV5-1 with TRBJ2-6, with D uncertain. The length of the CDR3 is 16 residues. Germline loops: CDR1 SGHRS, CDR2 YFSETQ. V gave up 4 bases and J gave up 0 bases, with 11 bases separating them. The CDR3 coding sequence is TGCGCCAGCAGCCACCCTTTGACCTCTGGGGCCAACGTCCTGACTTTC. Protein sequence: CASSHPLTSGANVLTF.

This clonotype was found once. A read error is possible here, since a much larger clone lies one base away. The chain combines TRBV12-3 or TRBV12-4 with TRBJ1-5; 7 nucleotides line up with TRBD1. The CDR3 totals 13 residues. The ends lost 4 bases at V and 6 bases at J; junction bases unmatched: 3. CDR3 bases: TGTGCCAGCAGTTCGACAGGGTCTCAGCCCCAGCATTTT. Amino acid sequence: CASSSTGSQPQHF.

V gene TRBV7-9 combines with J gene TRBJ1-3; D unresolved. The CDR3 extends over 15 amino acids. V lost 2 bases, J lost 0 bases, and 8 bases lay in between. The germline V gene has CDR1 SEHNR and CDR2 FQNEAQ (reference sequence). CDR3 sequence reads: CASSLKVASGNTIYF. CDR3 DNA sequence: TGTGCCAGCAGCTTAAAAGTGGCCTCTGGAAACACCATATATTTT.

The sample holds a few counts of this clonotype. This rearrangement joins TRBV12-3 or TRBV12-4 to TRBJ1-3, with TRBD1 as a possible D gene (6 bases). This CDR3 comprises 15 residues. V was trimmed by 3 bases and J by 0 bases, leaving 9 bases between them. The CDR3 sequence is CASSFGTFSGNTIYF. Written as DNA, the CDR3 is TGTGCCAGCAGTTTTGGGACATTCTCTGGAAACACCATATATTTT.

This clonotype was counted ten times or more. The chain employs TRBV30 and TRBJ1-1; D unclear. This CDR3 spans 12 amino acids. The germline V gene has CDR1 GTSNPN and CDR2 SVGIG (reference sequence). V lost 5 bases to trimming and J lost 2 bases, with 9 bases between them. In DNA form, the CDR3 reads TGTGCCTGGGCAAGAGGTAACACTGAAGCTTTCTTT. Residues: CAWARGNTEAFF. Full variable domain (rest looked up from reference TRBV30 and TRBJ1-1): SQTIHQWPATLVQPVGSPLSLECTVEGTSNPNLYWYRQAAGRGLQLLFYSVGIGQISSEVPQNLSASRPQDRQFILSSKKLLLSDSGFYLCAWARGNTEAFFGQGTRLTVV.

This clonotype occurred many times. The chain recombines TRBV12-3 or TRBV12-4 with TRBJ1-5, with D possibly TRBD1 on 5 matching bases. V gave up 7 bases and J gave up 0 bases, with 13 bases separating them. This CDR3 is 15 amino acids long. CDR3 region: CASTREGYSNQPQHF. CDR3 DNA: TGTGCCAGCACCCGAGAGGGGTATAGCAATCAGCCCCAGCATTTT.